This TCR beta chain was sequenced for a study of early T cells in non-severe SARS-CoV-2 infection. cDNA molecules, individually, were tagged with unique molecular identifiers. TCRdb re-called the 5' RACE reads through MiXCR, storing one row per CDR3 protein. The sample holds approximately 62,000 distinct CDR3 sequences; roughly an eighth are singletons and the top ten take around 4.5%. The sample holds a few counts of this clonotype. Germline lookup yields CDR1 DFQATT and CDR2 SNEGSKA (reference sequence). V lost 8 bases and J lost 3; bases outside the gene matches: 5. The CDR3 totals 12 residues. Sequences were obtained from whole blood. The rearrangement uses TRBV20-1 and TRBJ2-3; 7 bases align to TRBD1. This TCR was recovered from an adult who was a healthcare worker with PCR-confirmed SARS-CoV-2 infection or an uninfected control (not recorded which). The CDR3 sequence is CSPQQGTDTQYF. CDR3 sequence (DNA): TGCAGTCCACAACAGGGGACAGATACGCAGTATTTT.